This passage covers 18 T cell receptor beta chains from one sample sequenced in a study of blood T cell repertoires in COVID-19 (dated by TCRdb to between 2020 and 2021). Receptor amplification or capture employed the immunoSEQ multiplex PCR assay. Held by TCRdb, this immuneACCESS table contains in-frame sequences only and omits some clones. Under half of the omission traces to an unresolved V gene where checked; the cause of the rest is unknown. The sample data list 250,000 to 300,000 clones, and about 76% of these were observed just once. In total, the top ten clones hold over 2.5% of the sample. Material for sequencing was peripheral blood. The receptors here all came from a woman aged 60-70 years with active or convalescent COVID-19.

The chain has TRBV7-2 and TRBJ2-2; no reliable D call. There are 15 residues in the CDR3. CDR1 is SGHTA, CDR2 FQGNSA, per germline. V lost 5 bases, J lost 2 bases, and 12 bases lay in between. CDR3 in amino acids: CASSVGKLNTGELFF. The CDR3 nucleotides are TGTGCCAGCAGCGTAGGAAAGCTAAACACCGGGGAGCTGTTTTTT.

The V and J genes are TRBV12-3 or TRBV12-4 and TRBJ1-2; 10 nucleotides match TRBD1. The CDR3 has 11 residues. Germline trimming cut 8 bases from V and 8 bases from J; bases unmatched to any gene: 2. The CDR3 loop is CASGTGVGYTF. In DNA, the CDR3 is TGTGCCAGCGGGACAGGGGTAGGCTACACCTTC.

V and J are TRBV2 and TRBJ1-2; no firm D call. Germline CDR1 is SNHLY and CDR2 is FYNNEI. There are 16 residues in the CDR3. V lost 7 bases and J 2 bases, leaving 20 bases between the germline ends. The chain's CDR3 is CASMTLRLPKNYGYTF. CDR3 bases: TGTGCCAGCATGACCTTACGACTGCCGAAAAACTATGGCTACACCTTC. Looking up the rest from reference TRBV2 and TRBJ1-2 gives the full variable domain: EPEVTQTPSHQVTQMGQEVILRCVPISNHLYFYWYRQILGQKVEFLVSFYNNEISEKSEIFDDQFSVERPDGSNFTLKIRSTKLEDSAMYFCASMTLRLPKNYGYTFGSGTRLTVV.

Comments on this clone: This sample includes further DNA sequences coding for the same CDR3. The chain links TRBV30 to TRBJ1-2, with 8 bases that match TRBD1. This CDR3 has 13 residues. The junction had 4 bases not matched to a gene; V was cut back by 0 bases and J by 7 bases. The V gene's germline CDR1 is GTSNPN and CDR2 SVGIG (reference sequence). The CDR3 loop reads CAWSVQGASGYTF. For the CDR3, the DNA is TGTGCCTGGAGTGTTCAGGGGGCTAGTGGCTACACCTTC.

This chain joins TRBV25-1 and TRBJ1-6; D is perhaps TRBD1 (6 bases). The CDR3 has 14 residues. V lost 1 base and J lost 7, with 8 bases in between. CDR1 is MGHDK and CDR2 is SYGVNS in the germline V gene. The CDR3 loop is CASSEWQGNSPLHF. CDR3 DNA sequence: TGTGCCAGCAGTGAATGGCAGGGGAATTCACCCCTCCACTTT.

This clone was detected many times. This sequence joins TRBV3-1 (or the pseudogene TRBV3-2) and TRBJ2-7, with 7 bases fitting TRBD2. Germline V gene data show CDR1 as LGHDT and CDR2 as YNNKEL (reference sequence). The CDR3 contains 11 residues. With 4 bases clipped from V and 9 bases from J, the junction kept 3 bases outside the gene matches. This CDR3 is CASSRGGGQYF. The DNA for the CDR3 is TGTGCCAGCAGCCGTGGGGGGGGGCAGTACTTC.

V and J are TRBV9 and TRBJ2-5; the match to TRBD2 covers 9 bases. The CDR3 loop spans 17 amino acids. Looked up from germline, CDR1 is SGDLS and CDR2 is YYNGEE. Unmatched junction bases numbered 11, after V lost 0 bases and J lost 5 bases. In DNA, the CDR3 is TGTGCCAGCAGCGTAGGGGCGGGGGGGGCTTTGGTGGAGACCCAGTACTTC. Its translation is CASSVGAGGALVETQYF.

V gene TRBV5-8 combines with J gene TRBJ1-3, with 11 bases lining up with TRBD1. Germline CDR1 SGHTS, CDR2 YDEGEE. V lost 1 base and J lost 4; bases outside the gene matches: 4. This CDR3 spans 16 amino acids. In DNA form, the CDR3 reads TGTGCCAGCAGCTTGCTGGGACAGGGGGGAGGAAACACCATATATTTT. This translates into CASSLLGQGGGNTIYF.

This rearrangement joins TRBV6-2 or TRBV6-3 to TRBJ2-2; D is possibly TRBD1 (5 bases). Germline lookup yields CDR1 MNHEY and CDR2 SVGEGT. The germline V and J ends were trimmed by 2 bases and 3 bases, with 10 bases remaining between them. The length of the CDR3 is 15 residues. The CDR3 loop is CASSYGARYTGELFF. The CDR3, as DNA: TGTGCCAGCAGTTACGGGGCTAGGTACACCGGGGAGCTGTTTTTT.

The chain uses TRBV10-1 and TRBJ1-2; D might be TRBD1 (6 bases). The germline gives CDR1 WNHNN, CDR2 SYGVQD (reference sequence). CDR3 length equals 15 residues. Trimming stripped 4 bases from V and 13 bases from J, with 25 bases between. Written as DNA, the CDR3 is TGCGCCAGCAGTGTATCCCAAAGTCCGACAGGCCCCCTCACCTTC. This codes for CASSVSQSPTGPLTF.

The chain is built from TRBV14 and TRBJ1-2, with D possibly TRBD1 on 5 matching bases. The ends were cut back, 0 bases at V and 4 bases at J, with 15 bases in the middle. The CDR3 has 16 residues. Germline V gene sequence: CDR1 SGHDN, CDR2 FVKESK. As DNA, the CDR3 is TGTGCCAGCAGCCAAGATATCGACAGACCTTCCTATGGCTACACCTTC. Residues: CASSQDIDRPSYGYTF.

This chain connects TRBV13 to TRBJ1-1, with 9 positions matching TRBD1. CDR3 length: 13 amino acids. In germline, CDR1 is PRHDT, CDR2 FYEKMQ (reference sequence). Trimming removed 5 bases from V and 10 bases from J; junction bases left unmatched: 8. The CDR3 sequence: CASSPNRGRIAFF. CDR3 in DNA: TGTGCCAGCAGCCCGAACAGGGGGCGAATAGCTTTCTTT.

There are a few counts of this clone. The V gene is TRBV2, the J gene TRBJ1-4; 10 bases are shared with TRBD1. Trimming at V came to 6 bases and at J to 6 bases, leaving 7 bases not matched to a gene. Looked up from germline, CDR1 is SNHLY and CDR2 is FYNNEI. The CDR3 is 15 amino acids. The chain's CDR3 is CASSKAGTGDEKLFF. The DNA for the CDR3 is TGTGCCAGCAGCAAAGCGGGGACAGGGGATGAAAAACTGTTTTTT.

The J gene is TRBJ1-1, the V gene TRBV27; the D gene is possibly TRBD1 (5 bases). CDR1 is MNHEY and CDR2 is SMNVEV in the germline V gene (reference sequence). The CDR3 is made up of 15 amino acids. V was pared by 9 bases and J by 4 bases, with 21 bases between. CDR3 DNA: TGTGCCAGAACAGCCTCTGGGGCAGCGGGCACTGAAGCTTTCTTT. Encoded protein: CARTASGAAGTEAFF.

This CDR3 reads CASSPWESYGYTF. As DNA, the CDR3 is TGTGCCAGCAGCCCATGGGAGTCCTATGGCTACACCTTC. The rearrangement joins TRBV7-9 to TRBJ1-2; D unresolved. The germline V gene encodes CDR1 SEHNR and CDR2 FQNEAQ (reference sequence). Deletions cut 5 bases from V and 4 bases from J, with 11 bases between. The CDR3 sequence is 13 residues long.

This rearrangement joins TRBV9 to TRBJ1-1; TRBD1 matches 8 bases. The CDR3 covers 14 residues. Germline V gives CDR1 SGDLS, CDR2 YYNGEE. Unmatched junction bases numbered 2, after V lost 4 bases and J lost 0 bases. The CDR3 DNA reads TGTGCCAGCAGCTCGGGACAGGTGAACACTGAAGCTTTCTTT. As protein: CASSSGQVNTEAFF.

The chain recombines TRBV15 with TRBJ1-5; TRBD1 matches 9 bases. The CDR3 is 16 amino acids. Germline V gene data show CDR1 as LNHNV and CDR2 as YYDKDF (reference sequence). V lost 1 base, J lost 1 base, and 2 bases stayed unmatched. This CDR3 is CATSRAQGASNQPQHF. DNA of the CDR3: TGTGCCACCAGCAGAGCACAGGGGGCCAGCAATCAGCCCCAGCATTTT.

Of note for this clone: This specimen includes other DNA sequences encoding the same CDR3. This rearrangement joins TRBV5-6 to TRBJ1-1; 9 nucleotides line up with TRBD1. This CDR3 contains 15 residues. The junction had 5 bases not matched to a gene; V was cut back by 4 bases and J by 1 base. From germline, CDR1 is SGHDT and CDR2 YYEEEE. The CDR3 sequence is CASSPGTGRNTEAFF. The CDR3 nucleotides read TGTGCCAGCAGCCCCGGGACAGGGAGGAACACTGAAGCTTTCTTT.